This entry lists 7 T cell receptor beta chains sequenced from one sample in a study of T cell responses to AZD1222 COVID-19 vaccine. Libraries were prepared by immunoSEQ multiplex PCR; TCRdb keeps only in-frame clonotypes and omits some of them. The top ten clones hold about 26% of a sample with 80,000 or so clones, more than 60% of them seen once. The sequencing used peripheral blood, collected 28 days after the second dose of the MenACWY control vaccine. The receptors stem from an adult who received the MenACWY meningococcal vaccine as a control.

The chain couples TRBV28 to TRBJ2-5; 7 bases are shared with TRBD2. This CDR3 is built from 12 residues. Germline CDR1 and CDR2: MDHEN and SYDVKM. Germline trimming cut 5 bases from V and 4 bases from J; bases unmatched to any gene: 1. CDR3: CASSGGGETQYF. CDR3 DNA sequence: TGTGCCAGCAGTGGCGGGGGAGAGACCCAGTACTTC. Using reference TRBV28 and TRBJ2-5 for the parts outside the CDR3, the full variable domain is DVKVTQSSRYLVKRTGEKVFLECVQDMDHENMFWYRQDPGLGLRLIYFSYDVKMKEKGDIPEGYSVSREKKERFSLILESASTNQTSMYLCASSGGGETQYFGPGTRLLVL.

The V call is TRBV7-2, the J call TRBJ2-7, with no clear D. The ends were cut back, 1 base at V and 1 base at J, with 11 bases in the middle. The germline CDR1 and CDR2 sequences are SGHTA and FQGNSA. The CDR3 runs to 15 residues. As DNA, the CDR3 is TGTGCCAGCAGCTTAGTGCACGGTTCGTCCTACGAGCAGTACTTC. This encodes CASSLVHGSSYEQYF.

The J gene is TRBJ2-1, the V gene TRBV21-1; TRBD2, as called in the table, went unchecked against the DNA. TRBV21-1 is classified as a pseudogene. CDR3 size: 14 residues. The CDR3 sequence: CASSKGLEVDEQFF. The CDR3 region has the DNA TGTGCCAGCAGCAAAGGCCTAGAAGTAGATGAGCAGTTCTTC.

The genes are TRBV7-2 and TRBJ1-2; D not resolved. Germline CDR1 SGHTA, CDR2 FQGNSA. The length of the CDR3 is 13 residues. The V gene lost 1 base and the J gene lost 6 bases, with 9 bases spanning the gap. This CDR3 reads CASSLGNSDGYTF. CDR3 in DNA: TGTGCCAGCAGCTTAGGAAACAGTGATGGCTACACCTTC.

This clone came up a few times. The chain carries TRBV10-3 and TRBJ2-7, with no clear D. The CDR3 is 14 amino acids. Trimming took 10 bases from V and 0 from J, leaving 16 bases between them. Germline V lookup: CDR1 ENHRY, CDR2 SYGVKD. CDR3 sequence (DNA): TGTGCCACCGCGAGAGGTCAGAGCTCCTACGAGCAGTACTTC. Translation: CATARGQSSYEQYF.

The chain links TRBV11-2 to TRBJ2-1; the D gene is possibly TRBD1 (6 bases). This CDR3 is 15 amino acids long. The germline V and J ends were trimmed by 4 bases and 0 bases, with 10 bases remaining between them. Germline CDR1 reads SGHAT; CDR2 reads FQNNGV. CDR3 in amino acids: CASSSTGSSYNEQFF. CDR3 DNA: TGTGCCAGCAGCTCCACAGGGAGCTCCTACAATGAGCAGTTCTTC.

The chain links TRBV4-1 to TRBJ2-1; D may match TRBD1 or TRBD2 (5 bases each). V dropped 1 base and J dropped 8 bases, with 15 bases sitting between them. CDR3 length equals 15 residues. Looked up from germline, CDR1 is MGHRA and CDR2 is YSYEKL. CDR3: CASSQGLTEGYEQFF. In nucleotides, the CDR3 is TGCGCCAGCAGCCAAGGGCTTACCGAGGGGTATGAGCAGTTCTTC.